This T cell receptor beta chain was profiled in a study of beta chain features in type 1 diabetes. The CDR3 is made up of 14 amino acids. The V segment lost 0 bases and the J segment 5 bases; nucleotides outside the gene matches: 2. The germline gives CDR1 SGHTA, CDR2 FQGNSA. About this clone: The same CDR3 is also encoded by other DNA sequences in this sample.

The sequenced template was cDNA made from the entire isolated RNA. TCRdb's table, derived via immunoSEQ multiplex PCR, lists solely in-frame clones and lacks some. Among over 100,000 clones listed, about 40% were seen once. This clonotype was obtained from a woman aged 18-30 years in good health. This chain connects TRBV7-2 to TRBJ2-5; 8 nucleotides align to TRBD2. Sequencing was performed on stem cell memory CD4+ T cells from blood. The CDR3 bases are TGTGCCAGCAGCTTAGCCGGGAGGGGGGAGACCCAGTACTTC. Encoded protein: CASSLAGRGETQYF.